The 22 T cell receptor beta chains given below trace back to one sample, sequenced in a study of T cell responses to AZD1222 COVID-19 vaccine. Only in-frame clones appear in the TCRdb table, and some are missing; sequencing was by immunoSEQ multiplex PCR. Here the sample spans around 92,000 clones, approximately 91% being singletons. Material: peripheral blood, obtained on day 0 of AZD1222 vaccination. The receptors shown here come from an adult in good health.

The chain has TRBV28 and TRBJ2-1, with 7 bases lining up with TRBD1. CDR1 MDHEN and CDR2 SYDVKM come from the germline V gene. The length of the CDR3 is 13 residues. Unmatched junction bases numbered 3, after V lost 8 bases and J lost 2 bases. This CDR3 reads CASEGAPYNEQFF. In DNA, the CDR3 is TGTGCCAGCGAGGGGGCCCCCTACAATGAGCAGTTCTTC. The full variable domain, in which reference TRBV28 and TRBJ2-1 provide the parts outside the CDR3, is DVKVTQSSRYLVKRTGEKVFLECVQDMDHENMFWYRQDPGLGLRLIYFSYDVKMKEKGDIPEGYSVSREKKERFSLILESASTNQTSMYLCASEGAPYNEQFFGPGTRLTVL.

This rearrangement joins TRBV6-2 or TRBV6-3 to TRBJ1-1, with D possibly being TRBD1 (6 bases). CDR1 is MNHEY, CDR2 SVGEGT, per germline. Trimming left V 4 bases short and J 4 bases short, with 13 bases between. The CDR3 totals 14 residues. CDR3 amino acids: CASSSRTESTEAFF. DNA of the CDR3: TGTGCCAGCAGTTCACGGACAGAAAGCACTGAAGCTTTCTTT.

V and J are TRBV6-5 and TRBJ2-7; 11 positions match TRBD1. J was trimmed by 5 bases and V by 1 base; bases with no gene match: 4. Germline lookup yields CDR1 MNHEY and CDR2 SVGAGI. CDR3 length: 15 residues. The CDR3 spells CASSYWDRGRHEQYF. DNA for the CDR3: TGTGCCAGCAGTTACTGGGACAGGGGGAGGCACGAGCAGTACTTC.

The rearrangement joins TRBV2 to TRBJ2-3; 10 bases are shared with TRBD2. From germline, CDR1 is SNHLY and CDR2 FYNNEI. CDR3 length equals 14 residues. With V trimmed by 6 bases and J by 6 bases, 6 bases remained unmatched. CDR3 nucleotides: TGTGCCAGCAGCTGGCTAGCGGGGGCGGATACGCAGTATTTT. It codes for CASSWLAGADTQYF.

CDR3 residues: CASSLGLAANTGELFF. The DNA of the CDR3 is TGTGCCAGCAGTTTGGGGCTAGCGGCGAACACCGGGGAGCTGTTTTTT. The chain is built from TRBV2 and TRBJ2-2; 7 positions agree with TRBD2. Germline values: CDR1 SNHLY, CDR2 FYNNEI. CDR3 length: 16 amino acids. The trim removed 5 bases at V and 0 bases at J, leaving 6 bases unmatched.

The chain couples TRBV6-4 to TRBJ1-6; weak D call: TRBD1 (5 bases). CDR1 and CDR2 from the germline V gene are MRHNA and SNTAGT. The V end lost 2 bases, the J end lost 10 bases, and 6 bases lay between the germline ends. CDR3 length: 12 residues. The chain's CDR3 is CASSDRGSPLHF. CDR3 DNA sequence: TGTGCCAGCAGTGACAGGGGATCACCCCTCCACTTT.

The chain couples TRBV4-2 to TRBJ1-2, with D tentatively TRBD1 (5 bases). Trimming cost V 1 base and J 0 bases, with 12 bases left between them. Germline CDR1 and CDR2: LGHNA and YNFKEQ. The CDR3 sequence is 16 residues long. CDR3 residues: CASSQGSTGANYGYTF. CDR3 nucleotides: TGTGCCAGCAGCCAAGGTTCTACGGGGGCTAACTATGGCTACACCTTC.

The genes are TRBV18 and TRBJ2-7; D is perhaps TRBD1 or TRBD2 (6 bases each). CDR1 and CDR2 from the germline V gene are KGHSH and LQKENI. The CDR3 runs to 14 residues. Trimming pared 4 bases from V and 2 bases from J, leaving 12 bases between. The CDR3, as DNA: TGTGCCAGCTCACGGGGGGCTCTGACCTACGAGCAGTACTTC. Its translation is CASSRGALTYEQYF.

The chain uses TRBV6-2 or TRBV6-3 and TRBJ2-6, with 7 bases that match TRBD1. This CDR3 has 19 residues. The V gene end was trimmed by 6 bases and the J gene end by 1 base; junction bases not matched to a gene: 15. Germline-derived CDR1 and CDR2 are MNHEY and SVGEGT. The CDR3 DNA follows: TGTGCCAGCAGCCGAATTCGACAGGGAACCATTTCTGGGGCCAACGTCCTGACTTTC. It codes for CASSRIRQGTISGANVLTF.

V usage is TRBV4-2 and J usage is TRBJ2-3; 8 bases map to TRBD1. The ends lost 2 bases at V and 7 bases at J; junction bases unmatched: 14. The CDR3 sequence is 17 residues long. Per the germline V gene, CDR1 is LGHNA and CDR2 is YNFKEQ. The CDR3 region has the DNA TGTGCCAGCAGCCAATATAGCACCGGGACAGGAGAAAATACGCAGTATTTT. It yields the protein CASSQYSTGTGENTQYF.

The chain employs TRBV19 and TRBJ1-2, with 7 bases aligning to TRBD1. Looked up from germline, CDR1 is LNHDA and CDR2 is SQIVND (reference sequence). CDR3 length equals 15 residues. Trimming cost V 4 bases and J 7 bases; bases outside gene matches: 12. CDR3 protein: CASSRDDRERSGYTF. The CDR3, as DNA: TGTGCCAGTAGTAGGGATGACAGGGAAAGAAGTGGCTACACCTTC.

This chain links TRBV7-2 with TRBJ2-1; D ambiguous. Germline V lookup: CDR1 SGHTA, CDR2 FQGNSA. The CDR3 is 12 amino acids. Deletions cut 2 bases from V and 13 bases from J, with 12 bases between. CDR3 nucleotides: TGTGCCAGCAGCTTAATGGCAGAAAGACAGTTCTTC. Translated: CASSLMAERQFF.

The genes are TRBV7-9 and TRBJ2-1; D remains ambiguous. CDR1 and CDR2 (germline): SEHNR, FQNEAQ (reference sequence). This CDR3 is 13 amino acids long. Trimming pared 6 bases from V and 7 bases from J, leaving 13 bases between. CDR3 coding DNA: TGTGCCAGCAGTTCGGACCTCGGGAATGAGCAGTTCTTC. Protein: CASSSDLGNEQFF.

The V and J genes are TRBV7-9 and TRBJ1-1; D remains ambiguous. The CDR3 runs 13 residues. Between the trimmed V and J ends, which lost 1 base and 4 bases, there was a span of 7 bases. Germline loops: CDR1 SEHNR, CDR2 FQNEAQ (reference sequence). The CDR3 spells CASSLGSVTEAFF. In nucleotides, the CDR3 is TGTGCCAGCAGCTTAGGGTCCGTCACTGAAGCTTTCTTT. Drawing the rest from reference TRBV7-9 and TRBJ1-1, the complete variable domain is DTGVSQNPRHKITKRGQNVTFRCDPISEHNRLYWYRQTLGQGPEFLTYFQNEAQLEKSRLLSDRFSAERPKGSFSTLEIQRTEQGDSAMYLCASSLGSVTEAFFGQGTRLTVV.

The chain has TRBV18 and TRBJ1-2; tentative D call: TRBD1 (5 bases). Trimming shortened V by 2 bases and J by 6 bases, and 16 bases separated the two germline ends. Germline assignment: CDR1 KGHSH and CDR2 LQKENI. This CDR3 region has 15 residues. The CDR3 reads CASSPSVGVLNGYTF. The CDR3 bases are TGTGCCAGCTCACCATCTGTAGGGGTCCTTAATGGCTACACCTTC.

The V call is TRBV7-2, the J call TRBJ1-3, with TRBD1 matching over 7 bases. V trimming: 5 bases; J trimming: 0 bases; junction bases outside the gene matches: 4. CDR3 length: 15 amino acids. Per germline, CDR1 SGHTA and CDR2 FQGNSA. The CDR3 DNA follows: TGTGCCAGCAGCGGACAGGTGCACTCTGGAAACACCATATATTTT. Translation gives CASSGQVHSGNTIYF.

Only a few counts were recorded for this clone. The chain uses TRBV2 and TRBJ1-5; D unclear. V was clipped by 3 bases and J by 0 bases, with 6 bases between them. This CDR3 region has 14 residues. Germline assignment: CDR1 SNHLY and CDR2 FYNNEI. CDR3 in amino acids: CASSDRVSNQPQHF. The CDR3 DNA reads as TGTGCCAGCAGTGACAGAGTTAGCAATCAGCCCCAGCATTTT.

This clone was counted only a few times. The V call is TRBV2, the J call TRBJ2-1, with 8 nucleotides matching TRBD2. The CDR3 has 15 residues. The germline V gene has CDR1 SNHLY and CDR2 FYNNEI. The trim removed 2 bases at V and 8 bases at J, leaving 8 bases unmatched. The CDR3 region has the DNA TGTGCCAGCAGTGAATTCGCGGGGGGTCAGGATGAGCAGTTCTTC. This encodes CASSEFAGGQDEQFF.

CDR3 DNA: TGTGCCAGTAGTATCGGGGGGACCGCCGGTGAAAAACTGTTTTTT. Its translation is CASSIGGTAGEKLFF. The chain couples TRBV19 to TRBJ1-4; weak D call: TRBD1 (5 bases). Germline CDR1 LNHDA, CDR2 SQIVND (reference sequence). This CDR3 comprises 15 residues. The V gene lost 3 bases and the J gene lost 7 bases, with 15 bases spanning the gap.

This chain connects TRBV6-2 or TRBV6-3 to TRBJ1-6, with 9 bases aligning to TRBD1. J gave up 7 bases and V 5 bases, and 9 bases lay outside the gene matches. Germline lookup yields CDR1 MNHEY and CDR2 SVGEGT. The CDR3 has 16 amino acids. The CDR3 nucleotides read TGTGCCAGCAGTACGACCTCCGGGACAGGGAATTCACCCCTCCACTTT. Encoded protein: CASSTTSGTGNSPLHF.

This clone appeared a single time. The chain links TRBV5-5 to TRBJ2-1; a weak D match, TRBD1 (5 bases). Looked up from germline, CDR1 is SGHKS and CDR2 is YYEKEE (reference sequence). The CDR3 consists of 13 residues. Trimming shortened V by 4 bases and J by 6 bases, and 11 bases separated the two germline ends. This CDR3 reads CASSPGHTNEQFF. Written as DNA, the CDR3 is TGTGCCAGCAGCCCCGGACACACCAATGAGCAGTTCTTC. The full variable domain, rest sourced from reference TRBV5-5 and TRBJ2-1, is DAGVTQSPTHLIKTRGQQVTLRCSPISGHKSVSWYQQVLGQGPQFIFQYYEKEERGRGNFPDRFSARQFPNYSSELNVNALLLGDSALYLCASSPGHTNEQFFGPGTRLTVL.

V and J are TRBV3-1 (or the pseudogene TRBV3-2) and TRBJ2-5, with D uncertain. Deletions cut 3 bases from V and 1 base from J, with 6 bases between. The CDR3 runs to 13 residues. The germline gives CDR1 LGHDT, CDR2 YNNKEL (reference sequence). The CDR3 protein is CASSQVAQETQYF. The CDR3 DNA follows: TGTGCCAGCAGCCAGGTAGCCCAAGAGACCCAGTACTTC.